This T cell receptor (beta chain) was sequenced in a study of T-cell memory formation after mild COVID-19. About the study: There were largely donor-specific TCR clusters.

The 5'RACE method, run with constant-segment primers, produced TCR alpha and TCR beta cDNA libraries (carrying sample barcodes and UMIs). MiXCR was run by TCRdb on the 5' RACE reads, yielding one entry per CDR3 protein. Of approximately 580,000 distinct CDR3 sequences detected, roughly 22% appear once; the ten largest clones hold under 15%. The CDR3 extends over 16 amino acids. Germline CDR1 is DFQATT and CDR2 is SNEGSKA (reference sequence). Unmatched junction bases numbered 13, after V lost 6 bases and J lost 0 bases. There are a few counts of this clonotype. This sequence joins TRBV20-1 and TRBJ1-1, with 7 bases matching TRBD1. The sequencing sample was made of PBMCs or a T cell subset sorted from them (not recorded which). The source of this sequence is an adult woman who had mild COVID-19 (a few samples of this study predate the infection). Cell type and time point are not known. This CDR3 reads CSAGYAWTGLNTEAFF. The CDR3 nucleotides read TGCAGTGCGGGATATGCCTGGACAGGACTGAACACTGAAGCTTTCTTT.